The clone carrying this T cell receptor beta chain showed up just a few times. This sample is drawn from a study of control samples from healthy donors and cancer patients. Profiled with immunoSEQ multiplex PCR; TCRdb holds only in-frame clones, not every one. The sample lists around 250,000 clones, over 75% occurring once. CDR1 is GTSNPN and CDR2 is SVGIG in the germline V gene (reference sequence). V lost 5 bases to trimming and J lost 5 bases, with 12 bases between them. The CDR3 runs to 12 residues. This TCR was sampled from a woman aged 60-75 years with lung cancer. Sequencing used PBMCs. This chain uses TRBV30 with TRBJ2-5, with unresolved D. The CDR3 sequence: CAWEPSRETQYF. For the CDR3, the DNA is TGTGCCTGGGAACCGAGTCGGGAGACCCAGTACTTC.